This T cell receptor (beta chain) appears in the sequencing data of a study of blood T cell repertoires in COVID-19 (dated by TCRdb to about 2020). Notes on the research overall: Collaborator samples came from the United States, Italy and Spain and covered acute and convalescent phases of COVID-19. The prospective study material was composed of cDNA or gDNA derived from T cells, B-cell-depleted T cells, or PBMCs. The dataset comprised deeply sampled blood TCRbeta repertoires from subjects exposed to, actively infected with, or recovered from COVID-19. The repertoires were released in a freely available public database meant as a resource for research on the immune response to SARS-CoV-2. The samples were drawn from two sources: the first 160 participants of the ongoing ImmuneRACE study, and 1,254 subjects contributed by 6 global collaborators. Sample metadata almost always included a de-identified subject ID, COVID-19 status, age in years and sex. Where HLA class I and class II types were available, the types were taken from metadata supplied by the sample provider, not from assay-based typing. Overall study outcomes, separate from this receptor: The amount of clinical and demographic metadata varied by source and participant and was provided uncurated.

Reading from cysteine to phenylalanine, the CDR3 counts 10 amino acids. Just CDR3 DNA is preserved here, 30 bases in frame from base 1. The trim is 5 bases for V and 5 bases for J, with a gap of 7 bases between the germline ends. CDR1 and CDR2, per the germline V gene (reference sequence), are DFQATT and SNEGSKA. As regards this clone: Its antigen target is currently unknown. Base qualities were left out, and no much larger clone turns up one base away.

The immunoSEQ Assay, a bias-controlled multiplex PCR, was used to amplify TCRbeta CDR3 regions from genomic DNA. The published analysis was carried out like this. Within the assay, amplification of reference gene primers was used to estimate how many nucleated cells each sample contained. To quantify the absolute abundance of each unique TCRbeta CDR3 rearrangement, sequence reads were collapsed and filtered. Productive Simpson clonality was computed per sample as the square root of Simpson's diversity index over productive rearrangements. TCRdb limited this immuneACCESS table to in-frame rearrangements with V and J called. A share of clones is missing; checked studies link under half to unresolved V genes, and the rest is unexplained. V and J calls and clone size are copied from that table; D and trimming were computed from the DNA. For this sample the table gives 45,000 to 65,000 clones, of which 75% to 90% were detected only once. The ten largest account for 10% of the sample.

One collaborating source in Seattle enrolled patients during active infection and followed them longitudinally through the course of disease. Collaborating institutions collected whole blood in K2EDTA tubes following their own protocols. For TCRbeta analysis, collaborators shipped samples as frozen whole blood, isolated PBMCs, or DNA extracted from either of those sample types. Sequenced material: peripheral blood. This receptor was taken from a man aged 30 to 39 with COVID-19, enrolled during active disease. In this chain, TRBV20-1 is recombined with TRBJ2-7; no confident D gene assignment can be made. The DNA is TGCAGTGCTTACACGAACGAGCAGTACTTC. Its protein product is CSAYTNEQYF.